This entry lists 14 T cell receptor beta chains sequenced from one sample in a study of radiotherapy plus CTLA-4 blockade in lung cancer. Measured with immunoSEQ multiplex PCR; TCRdb has only the in-frame clones, and not every one. This sample has tens of thousands of clones; 77% occur once, and the top ten carry roughly 4%. The sample consisted of peripheral blood, taken from a patient treated with radiotherapy plus ipilimumab. Receptors originate from a human donor with non-small cell lung cancer who had a partial response to radiotherapy plus ipilimumab.

The chain uses TRBV29-1 and TRBJ1-1, with D perhaps TRBD1 (6 bases). Germline V gene data show CDR1 as SQVTM and CDR2 as ANQGSEA. V was trimmed by 6 bases and J by 1 base, leaving 15 bases between them. The CDR3 loop spans 14 amino acids. This chain's CDR3 is CSVETGLTNTEAFF. CDR3 sequence (DNA): TGCAGCGTGGAAACAGGGCTGACGAACACTGAAGCTTTCTTT.

This rearrangement joins TRBV15 to TRBJ2-2, with TRBD1 identical over 7 bases. The CDR3 loop spans 16 amino acids. The germline gives CDR1 LNHNV, CDR2 YYDKDF (reference sequence). V lost 1 base to trimming and J lost 5 bases; unmatched junction nucleotides: 7. The CDR3 DNA is TGTGCCACCAGCAGAGTGATCACAGGGGTAACCGGGGAGCTGTTTTTT. The encoded protein is CATSRVITGVTGELFF.

V usage is TRBV5-1 and J usage is TRBJ1-2; 7 bases are shared with TRBD1. The CDR3 runs 13 residues. From germline, CDR1 is SGHRS and CDR2 YFSETQ. With 4 bases clipped from V and 5 bases from J, the junction kept 5 bases outside the gene matches. CDR3 loop: CASSAGQIYGYTF. CDR3 nucleotide sequence: TGCGCCAGCAGCGCGGGACAGATTTATGGCTACACCTTC.

This clone was seen just once. This chain joins TRBV2 and TRBJ2-3; 11 positions agree with TRBD2. CDR3 length equals 15 residues. Trimming removed 8 bases from V and 4 bases from J; junction bases left unmatched: 8. From germline, CDR1 is SNHLY and CDR2 FYNNEI. CDR3 DNA: TGTGCCAGCGGGGTACTAGCGGGGGAGGCAGATACGCAGTATTTT. Encoded protein: CASGVLAGEADTQYF.

The V call is TRBV2, the J call TRBJ1-2, with 12 bases aligning to TRBD1. Germline loops: CDR1 SNHLY, CDR2 FYNNEI. This CDR3 is built from 15 residues. Trimming cost V 5 bases and J 8 bases; bases outside gene matches: 9. The CDR3 sequence is CASSRPGQGARGYTF. The CDR3 nucleotides are TGTGCCAGCAGTCGCCCGGGACAGGGGGCGCGGGGCTACACCTTC.

The gene calls are TRBV6-1 and TRBJ1-2, with TRBD1 matching over 8 bases. The CDR3 has 14 amino acids. V gave up 3 bases and J gave up 4 bases; unmatched junction bases: 4. Looked up from germline, CDR1 is MNHNS and CDR2 is SASEGT. As DNA, the CDR3 is TGTGCCAGCAGTGACTTACAGGGGGTCTATGGCTACACCTTC. Its protein is CASSDLQGVYGYTF.

This clone was seen a handful of times. CDR3 coding DNA: TGCGCCAGCAGGGGGACAGGGTCTCGCGAGCAGTACTTC. Translated: CASRGTGSREQYF. The rearrangement joins TRBV5-1 to TRBJ2-7; 9 positions agree with TRBD1. Germline V gene data show CDR1 as SGHRS and CDR2 as YFSETQ. J gave up 6 bases and V 5 bases, and 6 bases lay outside the gene matches. The CDR3 totals 13 residues.

This clone was observed a few times. The genes are TRBV5-1 and TRBJ2-5; TRBD2 agrees at 10 bases. V gave up 3 bases and J gave up 5 bases; unmatched junction bases: 10. CDR3 length: 16 amino acids. Germline CDR1 and CDR2: SGHRS and YFSETQ. The CDR3 DNA reads TGCGCCAGCAGCTCAGGGAGCGGGGGGGCGCAGGAGACCCAGTACTTC. Translating gives CASSSGSGGAQETQYF.

V gene TRBV28 combines with J gene TRBJ1-5, with 8 bases that match TRBD1. Germline lookup yields CDR1 MDHEN and CDR2 SYDVKM. The CDR3 has 12 residues. J was trimmed by 11 bases and V by 9 bases; bases with no gene match: 9. CDR3 residues: CASGTGFSTQHF. CDR3 DNA: TGTGCCAGTGGGACAGGTTTCTCGACCCAGCATTTT.

The J gene is TRBJ2-7, the V gene TRBV7-9, with D hard to call. The CDR3 has 15 residues. Per the germline V gene, CDR1 is SEHNR and CDR2 is FQNEAQ (reference sequence). Trimming removed 3 bases at V and 2 bases at J, with 14 bases between. CDR3 sequence (DNA): TGTGCCAGCAGCTTCGCTACCTCGGTAACCTACGAGCAGTACTTC. Protein product: CASSFATSVTYEQYF.

J is TRBJ2-5 and V is TRBV5-5; D might be TRBD1 (6 bases). Germline CDR1 reads SGHKS; CDR2 reads YYEKEE (reference sequence). The V gene lost 4 bases and the J gene lost 6 bases, with 16 bases spanning the gap. The CDR3 totals 14 residues. The CDR3 spells CASSLGTGWQTQYF. The CDR3 region has the DNA TGTGCCAGCAGCCTGGGTACAGGGTGGCAGACCCAGTACTTC.

The chain has TRBV5-1 and TRBJ2-2, with D maybe TRBD2 (6 bases). CDR1 SGHRS and CDR2 YFSETQ come from the germline V gene. The CDR3 has 14 amino acids. The ends were cut back, 0 bases at V and 4 bases at J, with 7 bases in the middle. The CDR3 loop reads CASSLVGGTGELFF. The DNA of the CDR3 is TGCGCCAGCAGCTTGGTGGGGGGCACCGGGGAGCTGTTTTTT.

This chain joins TRBV5-1 and TRBJ1-6, with D uncertain. This CDR3 comprises 15 residues. Germline values: CDR1 SGHRS, CDR2 YFSETQ. The V gene lost 3 bases and the J gene lost 5 bases, with 12 bases spanning the gap. The CDR3 region is CASSSKTQNNSPLHF. CDR3 bases: TGCGCCAGCAGCTCCAAGACACAGAATAATTCACCCCTCCACTTT.

The rearrangement uses TRBV7-6 and TRBJ2-6; 8 bases are a match to TRBD1. In germline, CDR1 is SGHVS, CDR2 FNYEAQ. The CDR3 runs 20 residues. Losses at the gene ends were 5 bases for V and 4 bases for J; bases not matched to a gene: 19. The CDR3 reads CASSPYPGGTGFSGANVLTF. In DNA form, the CDR3 reads TGTGCCAGCAGCCCATACCCAGGGGGCACAGGGTTTTCCGGGGCCAACGTCCTGACTTTC.